This T cell receptor (beta chain) was identified during a study of regulatory T cells listed by TCRdb under 2018. With regard to the full study: The study compared T-cell receptor beta repertoires of sorted regulatory, conventional CD4+ and CD8+ T cells in CD3G-deficient patients with those in healthy controls.

For the multiplex PCR, 52 forward TRBV primers and 13 reverse TRBJ primers were used, and amplification bias was corrected with both assay-based and computational methods. Within the immunoSEQ assay, multiplex PCR amplified rearranged TRB loci from genomic DNA. An Illumina HiSeq platform was used to sequence the TRB amplicons. In the source study's methods: Raw sequences were error-filtered and aligned to reference gene sequences by custom algorithms and were subsequently analyzed with the immunoSEQ online tools. Frequencies of productive and nonproductive TRB rearrangements were evaluated among both unique and total sequences. The likelihood of self-reactivity was estimated by examining two features, hydrophobicity and amino acid composition, of TRB CDR3 positions 6 and 7. Group comparisons used t tests, Mann-Whitney tests or two-way ANOVA run in Prism software. This is the immuneACCESS table as TCRdb keeps it, with only in-frame sequences that have V and J called. A part of the clones is gone; compared with another copy, unresolved V genes explain less than half, and the rest is unexplained. That table is the source of V, J and clone size, and D and trimming were worked out from the DNA. The sample includes under 45,000 clones, with about nine tenths observed a single time. The ten largest account for approximately 2.3% of the sample.

Study-level results and caveats: Hydrophobic residues at CDR3 positions 6 and 7 were enriched in conventional CD4+ T cells from CD3G-deficient patients, which suggests more self-reactive specificities. Restricted unique TRB V-J pairs and skewed V and J gene usage were observed in patient repertoires, most markedly in regulatory T cells.

The germline V gene encodes CDR1 SGHAT and CDR2 FQNNGV. There are 14 amino acids in the CDR3, from cysteine to phenylalanine inclusive. Of the read, only the CDR3 DNA is kept; its 42 bases are in frame from base 1. The junction shows trimming of 5 bases on V and 4 bases on J, plus 14 bases between the germline ends. Concerning this clone itself: Its antigen remains undetermined. No base qualities exist here, and no much larger clone lies one base off it.

Evidence of autoimmunity was present in all CD3G-deficient patients, and the autoimmunity was more severe in two of the patients. At the time of testing, the patients were between 2 and 39 years old, and their CD4+ and CD8+ T cells had reduced naive proportions and increased memory proportions. CD4+ cells were FACS-sorted into CD25-high CD127-low regulatory T cells and CD25-low CD127-high conventional CD4+ T cells. Roughly six individuals with CD3G deficiency made up the patient group. Patient samples and clinical data were obtained from an international physician network spanning the United States, Europe and Asia. Peripheral blood mononuclear cells were isolated by Ficoll density separation.

The rearrangement combines TRBV11-2 with TRBJ2-5, with TRBD1 tentatively as D gene (5 bases match). Source material: conventional CD4+ T cells sorted from blood. The origin of this receptor is a person aged 18-35 years with CD3G deficiency. The DNA sequence follows: TGTGCCAGCAGCGGCCGACAGCTGGGAGAGACCCAGTACTTC. This translates into CASSGRQLGETQYF.